This T cell receptor (beta chain) was sequenced in a study of T cell responses to AZD1222 COVID-19 vaccine. The length of the CDR3 is 13 residues. The germline gives CDR1 MDHEN, CDR2 SYDVKM. J gave up 10 bases and V 5 bases, and 9 bases lay outside the gene matches. TCRdb keeps only in-frame clones here, not all; method: immunoSEQ multiplex PCR. The table shows roughly 53,000 clones, with approximately 84% occurring only once. This clone was counted once. Its antigen is still unknown. Study results and caveats: The study found Spike-specific TCR breadth and depth rose after two AZD1222 doses. Reportedly, close to half of spike-specific TCRs are directed against unmutated variant regions.

Specimen: peripheral blood, collected on day 0 of AZD1222 vaccination. The sequence derives from an adult in good health. The chain has TRBV28 and TRBJ2-3; TRBD1 agrees at 7 bases. The CDR3 loop is CASSTPGQTSQYF. For the CDR3, the DNA is TGTGCCAGCAGTACCCCGGGACAGACCTCGCAGTATTTT.